Listed here are 23 T cell receptor beta chains from one sample, sequenced in a study of T cell changes during pregnancy in multiple sclerosis. The assay was immunoSEQ multiplex PCR, and TCRdb's table has in-frame clones only and misses some. The profile shows around 68,000 clones, 75% to 95% of them singletons. The material sequenced was CD4+ T cells from peripheral blood mononuclear cells, taken before pregnancy. Source of these receptors: a female donor with multiple sclerosis, enrolled in a pregnancy study.

The rearrangement links TRBV7-8 to TRBJ2-7; 8 nucleotides line up with TRBD1. The V gene's germline CDR1 is SGHVS and CDR2 FQNEAQ. The CDR3 is 16 amino acids. With 7 bases clipped from V and 0 bases from J, the junction kept 11 bases outside the gene matches. CDR3: CASIERRTGNSYEQYF. As DNA, the CDR3 is TGTGCCAGCATCGAGCGACGGACAGGGAACTCCTACGAGCAGTACTTC.

The table lists this clone with a count of one. The genes are TRBV27 and TRBJ1-2, with D perhaps matching TRBD1 (6 bases). Germline-derived CDR1 and CDR2 are MNHEY and SMNVEV (reference sequence). V lost 4 bases and J lost 5, with 8 bases in between. The CDR3 extends over 12 amino acids. CDR3 sequence reads: CASSSDRYGYTF. CDR3 nucleotide sequence: TGTGCCAGCAGTTCCGACAGGTATGGCTACACCTTC.

The chain employs TRBV6-1 and TRBJ1-1, with D possibly matching TRBD1 (6 bases). Germline V gene data show CDR1 as MNHNS and CDR2 as SASEGT. V lost 2 bases and J lost 3, with 16 bases in between. This CDR3 has 16 residues. The CDR3 here is CASSETLRGSDTEAFF. The CDR3 bases are TGTGCCAGCAGTGAAACGTTAAGGGGGTCGGACACTGAAGCTTTCTTT.

J is TRBJ2-3 and V is TRBV10-3; D is possibly TRBD2 (5 bases). V lost 3 bases to trimming and J lost 5 bases, with 12 bases between them. The germline V gene has CDR1 ENHRY and CDR2 SYGVKD. There are 14 residues in the CDR3. CDR3 amino acids: CAISEMRGLDTQYF. In nucleotides, the CDR3 is TGTGCCATCAGTGAAATGAGAGGGTTAGATACGCAGTATTTT.

This clone occurred a few times. J is TRBJ1-6 and V is TRBV4-3; tentatively, D is TRBD1 (6 bases). Per germline, CDR1 LGHNA and CDR2 YSLEER. V was shortened by 1 base and J by 7 bases, with 8 bases between the two germline ends. CDR3 size: 14 residues. CDR3 nucleotides: TGCGCCAGCAGCCAAGTAGACAGGAATTCACCCCTCCACTTT. Its protein is CASSQVDRNSPLHF.

The chain recombines TRBV5-4 with TRBJ2-1, with 9 positions matching TRBD1. The trim removed 2 bases at V and 14 bases at J, leaving 8 bases unmatched. The CDR3 is 13 amino acids. The germline gives CDR1 SGHNT, CDR2 YYREEE (reference sequence). CDR3 amino acids: CASSFHSRDREFF. In DNA, the CDR3 is TGTGCCAGCAGCTTCCACTCCCGGGACAGGGAGTTCTTC.

The rearrangement uses TRBV7-2 and TRBJ2-7; 7 bases match TRBD2. Germline-derived CDR1 and CDR2 are SGHTA and FQGNSA. CDR3 length equals 16 residues. V lost 4 bases to trimming and J lost 0 bases; unmatched junction nucleotides: 9. CDR3 region: CASSSATGTISYEQYF. The CDR3 DNA follows: TGTGCCAGCAGCTCAGCCACCGGGACTATCTCCTACGAGCAGTACTTC.

CDR3: CASSHDGTSGEADTQYF. CDR3 bases: TGCGCCAGCAGCCACGACGGGACTAGCGGGGAAGCAGATACGCAGTATTTT. The V and J genes are TRBV4-3 and TRBJ2-3; TRBD2 agrees at 13 bases. Looked up from germline, CDR1 is LGHNA and CDR2 is YSLEER. The CDR3 totals 17 residues. The junction had 7 bases not matched to a gene; V was cut back by 3 bases and J by 4 bases.

The CDR3 reads CASSTGANTEAFF. The DNA for the CDR3 is TGTGCCAGTAGTACGGGAGCTAACACTGAAGCTTTCTTT. The V call is TRBV19, the J call TRBJ1-1; no clear D. The CDR3 sequence is 13 residues long. V dropped 4 bases and J dropped 2 bases, with 8 bases sitting between them. Germline-derived CDR1 and CDR2 are LNHDA and SQIVND (reference sequence).

The genes are TRBV6-5 and TRBJ1-4, with D possibly matching TRBD1 (6 bases). The germline V gene encodes CDR1 MNHEY and CDR2 SVGAGI. V dropped 5 bases and J dropped 8 bases, with 12 bases sitting between them. CDR3 length: 13 residues. CDR3 DNA: TGTGCCAGCAGTACCGGGACATCCGAAAAACTGTTTTTT. This gives the protein CASSTGTSEKLFF.

This rearrangement joins TRBV6-5 to TRBJ2-3, with a possible D match to TRBD2 (6 bases). The germline V gene encodes CDR1 MNHEY and CDR2 SVGAGI. Deletions cut 6 bases from V and 2 bases from J, with 15 bases between. The CDR3 covers 15 residues. The CDR3 DNA reads TGTGCCAGCAGCCTTACGGGAGCGGTCACAGATACGCAGTATTTT. Amino acids: CASSLTGAVTDTQYF.

The CDR3 bases are TGTGCCAGCAGCTTAGCCAGGGGCAACTACGAGCAGTACTTC. Translation: CASSLARGNYEQYF. V is TRBV11-2 and J is TRBJ2-7; D is possibly TRBD1 (6 bases). Germline V CDR1 and CDR2: SGHAT, FQNNGV. The V end lost 1 base, the J end lost 3 bases, and 10 bases lay between the germline ends. CDR3 length equals 14 residues.

The rearrangement uses TRBV25-1 and TRBJ1-1, with a weak D call TRBD1 (5 bases). The V gene lost 0 bases and the J gene lost 7 bases, with 21 bases spanning the gap. This CDR3 has 17 residues. Germline lookup yields CDR1 MGHDK and CDR2 SYGVNS. The CDR3 DNA reads TGTGCCAGCAGTGAATACCCCCCGGCGGACGTAAGGGGTGAAGCTTTCTTT. Translating it yields CASSEYPPADVRGEAFF.

The chain employs TRBV7-4 and TRBJ2-5; the match to TRBD2 covers 9 bases. Gene TRBJ2-7 matches the end of the DNA better, so the J call may be wrong. This CDR3 is built from 14 residues. The germline CDR1 and CDR2 sequences are SGHVT and SQSDAQ. In DNA form, the CDR3 reads TGTGCCAGCAGGGCCCAGCGGGAGGTCCACGAGCAGTACTTC. It is translated as CASRAQREVHEQYF.

The chain links TRBV28 to TRBJ2-1; 12 nucleotides agree with TRBD1. This CDR3 is built from 15 residues. Trimming cost V 4 bases and J 8 bases; bases outside gene matches: 6. CDR1 and CDR2 (germline): MDHEN, SYDVKM. CDR3: CASSSAGTGGDEQFF. CDR3 nucleotides: TGTGCCAGCAGTTCCGCCGGGACAGGGGGCGATGAGCAGTTCTTC.

The rearrangement joins TRBV10-3 to TRBJ2-5; 9 bases are shared with TRBD1. The CDR3 length is 15 residues. The V and J ends lost 2 bases and 5 bases, in that order; junction bases with no gene match: 6. Germline CDR1 is ENHRY and CDR2 is SYGVKD. In DNA, the CDR3 is TGTGCCATCAGTGAGCAAACAGGGGGCGGTGAGACCCAGTACTTC. Amino acids: CAISEQTGGGETQYF.

This rearrangement joins TRBV9 to TRBJ2-2; 8 bases match TRBD2. V was pared by 4 bases and J by 4 bases, with 15 bases of the junction left unmatched. The length of the CDR3 is 18 residues. The germline gives CDR1 SGDLS, CDR2 YYNGEE. CDR3: CASSTRTSSPTATGELFF. The CDR3 DNA reads as TGTGCCAGCAGCACACGGACTAGCTCACCCACCGCCACCGGGGAGCTGTTTTTT.

V gene TRBV9 combines with J gene TRBJ2-7, with D possibly being TRBD1 (6 bases). Germline CDR1 SGDLS, CDR2 YYNGEE. The germline V and J ends were trimmed by 0 bases and 4 bases, with 14 bases remaining between them. The CDR3 covers 15 residues. The CDR3, as DNA: TGTGCCAGCAGCGTAGGCCAGGGGAAAAAGTACGAGCAGTACTTC. Residues: CASSVGQGKKYEQYF. Complete variable domain (other parts from reference TRBV9 and TRBJ2-7): DSGVTQTPKHLITATGQRVTLRCSPRSGDLSVYWYQQSLDQGLQFLIQYYNGEERAKGNILERFSAQQFPDLHSELNLSSLELGDSALYFCASSVGQGKKYEQYFGPGTRLTVT.

The sample holds one count of this clone. The V gene is TRBV4-1, the J gene TRBJ1-4; no reliable D call. The germline V gene has CDR1 MGHRA and CDR2 YSYEKL. The CDR3 is 16 residues long. V was clipped by 2 bases and J by 2 bases, with 12 bases between them. In DNA, the CDR3 is TGCGCCAGCAGCCAACTGTTCGGGGTGACTAATGAAAAACTGTTTTTT. Protein: CASSQLFGVTNEKLFF.

The V and J genes are TRBV27 and TRBJ2-3; D may be TRBD2 (6 bases). Trimming pared 0 bases from V and 3 bases from J, leaving 7 bases between. The length of the CDR3 is 14 residues. Germline CDR1 MNHEY, CDR2 SMNVEV (reference sequence). This CDR3 reads CASSLSRGTDTQYF. The CDR3 DNA reads TGTGCCAGCAGTTTATCTCGGGGGACAGATACGCAGTATTTT.

The V gene is TRBV4-3, the J gene TRBJ1-3; TRBD1 is a possible D gene (6 bases). Germline loops: CDR1 LGHNA, CDR2 YSLEER. This CDR3 has 14 amino acids. The V and J ends lost 1 base and 3 bases respectively, with 7 bases between them. CDR3 amino acids: CASSQVRGGNTIYF. The CDR3 nucleotides are TGCGCCAGCAGCCAAGTCAGGGGTGGAAACACCATATATTTT.

V and J are TRBV6-4 and TRBJ1-2; 9 positions match TRBD1. The V gene end was trimmed by 5 bases and the J gene end by 4 bases; junction bases not matched to a gene: 8. Germline V gives CDR1 MRHNA, CDR2 SNTAGT. The CDR3 covers 15 residues. In DNA form, the CDR3 reads TGTGCCAGCAGTCCCGGGGGACAGGGCGGCTATGGCTACACCTTC. Translated: CASSPGGQGGYGYTF.

A single count supports this clone. This chain links TRBV11-3 with TRBJ1-1; 8 bases map to TRBD1. V was pared by 0 bases and J by 5 bases, with 8 bases of the junction left unmatched. Germline V gives CDR1 SGHNT, CDR2 YENEEA. The CDR3 spans 16 residues. The CDR3 region has the DNA TGTGCCAGCAGCTTAGAGGCAGGGGGCGTTGAGACTGAAGCTTTCTTT. It encodes CASSLEAGGVETEAFF.